Below, 24 T cell receptor beta chains from the same sample are listed, as sequenced in a study of vaccination effects on CD4 cells after COVID-19. Profiled with immunoSEQ multiplex PCR; TCRdb holds only in-frame clones, not every one. The profile shows some 47,000 clones, under 80% of them singletons. The antigens of these receptors remain unknown. CD4+ T cells were isolated after nine to ten days of culture. Participants each got two BNT162b2 or mRNA-1273 vaccine doses. The specimen was CD4+ T cells from PBMCs cultured without peptide, collected after COVID-19 vaccination. The receptor set was obtained from a human donor who received a COVID-19 vaccine.

V is TRBV19 and J is TRBJ2-3; TRBD1 or TRBD2 may be the D gene (5 bases each). Trimming stripped 7 bases from V and 1 base from J, with 12 bases between. This CDR3 has 14 residues. From germline, CDR1 is LNHDA and CDR2 SQIVND (reference sequence). The CDR3 sequence: CASKPGPGTDTQYF. CDR3 nucleotide sequence: TGTGCCAGTAAGCCGGGGCCGGGCACAGATACGCAGTATTTT. Drawing the rest from reference TRBV19 and TRBJ2-3, the complete variable domain is DGGITQSPKYLFRKEGQNVTLSCEQNLNHDAMYWYRQDPGQGLRLIYYSQIVNDFQKGDIAEGYSVSREKKESFPLTVTSAQKNPTAFYLCASKPGPGTDTQYFGPGTRLTVL.

This chain joins TRBV18 and TRBJ2-3; 14 bases fit TRBD2. This CDR3 has 16 amino acids. V gave up 1 base and J gave up 4 bases; unmatched junction bases: 1. Germline V gene sequence: CDR1 KGHSH, CDR2 LQKENI. CDR3 bases: TGTGCCAGCTCACCACAGGGACTAGCGGGAGCAGATACGCAGTATTTT. Protein product: CASSPQGLAGADTQYF.

The CDR3 sequence: CASSAGTGIASGANVLTF. Written as DNA, the CDR3 is TGCGCCAGCAGTGCCGGGACAGGGATTGCCTCTGGGGCCAACGTCCTGACTTTC. V gene TRBV10-1 combines with J gene TRBJ2-6; TRBD1 matches 9 bases. After removal of 4 bases from V and 0 bases from J, the junction contained 7 bases not matched to a gene. Germline values: CDR1 WNHNN, CDR2 SYGVQD (reference sequence). The CDR3 is 18 residues long.

This clone was detected only once. The genes are TRBV3-1 (or the pseudogene TRBV3-2) and TRBJ1-4; D perhaps matches TRBD1 (5 bases). Trimming took 5 bases from V and 8 from J, leaving 12 bases between them. Germline CDR1 reads LGHDT; CDR2 reads YNNKEL (reference sequence). The CDR3 has 13 residues. The CDR3 loop is CASSSQGFEKLFF. The CDR3 region has the DNA TGTGCCAGCAGCTCTCAGGGATTCGAAAAACTGTTTTTT.

V and J are TRBV4-2 and TRBJ2-7, with 7 bases identical to TRBD2. The V gene's germline CDR1 is LGHNA and CDR2 YNFKEQ. This CDR3 has 17 residues. The trim removed 0 bases at V and 1 base at J, leaving 9 bases unmatched. The CDR3 region has the DNA TGTGCCAGCAGCCAAGACTTAGGCGGGGGATTATCCTACGAGCAGTACTTC. It encodes CASSQDLGGGLSYEQYF.

V is TRBV6-5 and J is TRBJ1-4, with a possible D match to TRBD1 (5 bases). Trimming took off 8 bases at V and 6 bases at J, with 16 bases between the two ends. This CDR3 spans 14 amino acids. The germline V gene has CDR1 MNHEY and CDR2 SVGAGI. Here the CDR3 DNA reads TGTGCCAGCGGGAGCCTAGGGGTTGATGAAAAACTGTTTTTT. It encodes CASGSLGVDEKLFF.

This clone was seen a few times. This rearrangement joins TRBV15 to TRBJ1-4; maybe TRBD1 (5 bases). The CDR3 is made up of 18 amino acids. Looked up from germline, CDR1 is LNHNV and CDR2 is YYDKDF (reference sequence). V lost 0 bases, J lost 8 bases, and 22 bases lay in between. CDR3 in amino acids: CATSRDPVRAGSVEKLFF. CDR3 DNA sequence: TGTGCCACCAGCAGAGATCCGGTCAGGGCGGGATCGGTGGAAAAACTGTTTTTT.

This clone was recorded only once. The chain joins TRBV25-1 to TRBJ2-1; weak D call: TRBD2 (5 bases). V was shortened by 3 bases and J by 8 bases, with 17 bases between the two germline ends. The germline V gene encodes CDR1 MGHDK and CDR2 SYGVNS. The CDR3 spans 15 residues. In DNA form, the CDR3 reads TGTGCCAGCAGTGATACTAGTTCCGACCGCTATGAGCAGTTCTTC. This gives the protein CASSDTSSDRYEQFF.

CDR3 in amino acids: CASSSPTASTDTQYF. CDR3 sequence (DNA): TGTGCCAGCAGCTCACCGACGGCGAGCACAGATACGCAGTATTTT. V is TRBV5-4 and J is TRBJ2-3, with D unresolved. The CDR3 loop spans 15 amino acids. V dropped 3 bases and J dropped 0 bases, with 11 bases sitting between them. The germline CDR1 and CDR2 sequences are SGHNT and YYREEE (reference sequence).

The chain joins TRBV19 to TRBJ1-4; D is unclear. V lost 4 bases, J lost 4 bases, and 13 bases lay in between. The CDR3 spans 15 residues. Germline values: CDR1 LNHDA, CDR2 SQIVND (reference sequence). The CDR3 loop is CASSTNRGGNEKLFF. The CDR3 DNA reads as TGTGCCAGTAGTACCAATCGGGGTGGTAATGAAAAACTGTTTTTT.

The chain uses TRBV7-9 and TRBJ1-6, with D hard to call. The CDR3 totals 15 residues. Germline assignment: CDR1 SEHNR and CDR2 FQNEAQ (reference sequence). The V gene lost 3 bases and the J gene lost 7 bases, with 13 bases spanning the gap. The CDR3 sequence is CASSFGQRENSPLHF. The CDR3 bases are TGTGCCAGCAGCTTCGGCCAAAGGGAGAATTCACCCCTCCACTTT.

CDR3: CASQASSEQYF. CDR3 bases: TGTGCCAGCCAGGCATCGTCCGAGCAGTACTTC. The chain couples TRBV14 to TRBJ2-7; no definite D call. Per the germline V gene, CDR1 is SGHDN and CDR2 is FVKESK. This CDR3 has 11 residues. V lost 8 bases and J lost 6, with 11 bases in between.

This chain joins TRBV19 and TRBJ1-6; the D is unclear. Trimming cost V 7 bases and J 1 base, with 14 bases left between them. CDR3 size: 16 residues. The germline CDR1 and CDR2 sequences are LNHDA and SQIVND (reference sequence). In DNA form, the CDR3 reads TGTGCCAGTAAAATGAGGGCAGTGTCCTATAATTCACCCCTCCACTTT. Encoded protein: CASKMRAVSYNSPLHF.

This chain connects TRBV11-3 to TRBJ2-1; no clear D gene. The CDR3 has 13 residues. V was clipped by 1 base and J by 6 bases, with 7 bases between them. Germline values: CDR1 SGHNT, CDR2 YENEEA. The CDR3: CASSLAEGNEQFF. For the CDR3, the DNA is TGTGCCAGCAGCTTAGCAGAAGGCAATGAGCAGTTCTTC.

The chain joins TRBV27 to TRBJ1-5; tentatively, D is TRBD1 (5 bases). The CDR3 totals 15 residues. Trimming cost V 5 bases and J 4 bases, with 15 bases left between them. Germline CDR1 reads MNHEY; CDR2 reads SMNVEV (reference sequence). The CDR3 spells CASSAGTLENQPQHF. In nucleotides, the CDR3 is TGTGCCAGCAGTGCCGGGACCCTGGAGAATCAGCCCCAGCATTTT.

This sequence joins TRBV6-6 and TRBJ2-1; 7 nucleotides line up with TRBD2. Unmatched junction bases numbered 6, after V lost 5 bases and J lost 2 bases. The germline V gene has CDR1 MNHNY and CDR2 SVGAGI (reference sequence). The CDR3 runs 15 residues. The CDR3 region is CASSPTGTTYNEQFF. The CDR3 DNA follows: TGTGCCAGCAGTCCAACCGGGACTACCTACAATGAGCAGTTCTTC.

The V and J genes are TRBV6-5 and TRBJ2-7, with 7 bases aligning to TRBD1. V lost 5 bases and J lost 3; bases outside the gene matches: 7. This CDR3 spans 14 amino acids. Germline CDR1 MNHEY, CDR2 SVGAGI. Written as DNA, the CDR3 is TGTGCCAGCAGTCGTCCGGGACAGCTCTACGAGCAGTACTTC. Its protein product is CASSRPGQLYEQYF.

This rearrangement joins TRBV3-1 (or the pseudogene TRBV3-2) to TRBJ2-7, with TRBD2 matching over 9 bases. The CDR3 runs to 15 residues. Trimming took 4 bases from V and 4 from J; bases not matched to a gene: 8. Germline values: CDR1 LGHDT, CDR2 YNNKEL (reference sequence). CDR3 amino acids: CASSPLAGVRYEQYF. The CDR3 DNA is TGTGCCAGCAGCCCATTAGCGGGAGTCCGATACGAGCAGTACTTC.

This CDR3 reads CASSQVYRGQGNYGYTF. Here the CDR3 DNA reads TGTGCCAGCAGCCAAGTGTATAGGGGACAGGGAAACTATGGCTACACCTTC. The chain carries TRBV14 and TRBJ1-2, with TRBD1 matching 9 bases. The trim removed 1 base at V and 2 bases at J, leaving 8 bases unmatched. Germline V gives CDR1 SGHDN, CDR2 FVKESK. CDR3 length equals 17 residues.

The rearrangement links TRBV5-8 to TRBJ1-5; TRBD1 is a possible D gene (5 bases). The CDR3 is 15 amino acids. The germline CDR1 and CDR2 sequences are SGHTS and YDEGEE. V was clipped by 0 bases and J by 4 bases, with 11 bases between them. Here the CDR3 reads CASSLDWAGNQPQHF. As DNA, the CDR3 is TGTGCCAGCAGCTTGGACTGGGCAGGGAATCAGCCCCAGCATTTT.

The gene calls are TRBV14 and TRBJ1-1; the match to TRBD1 covers 8 bases. The CDR3 extends over 13 amino acids. Trimming took 4 bases from V and 6 from J; bases not matched to a gene: 4. The V gene's germline CDR1 is SGHDN and CDR2 FVKESK. The CDR3 loop reads CASSRTGRAEAFF. In nucleotides, the CDR3 is TGTGCCAGCAGCCGGACAGGGAGGGCTGAAGCTTTCTTT.

This sequence joins TRBV15 and TRBJ1-2, with a weak D call TRBD1 (6 bases). The germline V gene has CDR1 LNHNV and CDR2 YYDKDF (reference sequence). With 1 base removed from V and 2 bases from J, the gap between germline ends came to 11 bases. This CDR3 is built from 15 residues. This chain's CDR3 is CATSRGGQANYGYTF. CDR3 nucleotide sequence: TGTGCCACCAGCAGAGGGGGACAAGCGAACTATGGCTACACCTTC.

The chain carries TRBV6-5 and TRBJ2-5; D call uncertain. This CDR3 has 12 residues. V was trimmed by 5 bases and J by 3 bases, leaving 7 bases between them. Germline CDR1 is MNHEY and CDR2 is SVGAGI. The CDR3 loop reads CASSPLKETQYF. The CDR3, as DNA: TGTGCCAGCAGTCCCCTTAAAGAGACCCAGTACTTC.

V is TRBV7-2 and J is TRBJ2-7; 10 bases match TRBD2. V lost 2 bases to trimming and J lost 6 bases; unmatched junction nucleotides: 13. Germline CDR1 is SGHTA and CDR2 is FQGNSA. The CDR3 runs to 17 residues. The CDR3 sequence: CASSLSSGGPQASEQYF. CDR3 sequence (DNA): TGTGCCAGCAGCTTATCTAGCGGGGGCCCACAGGCCTCCGAGCAGTACTTC.